The 26 T cell receptor beta chains given below trace back to one sample, sequenced in a study of vaccination and CD4 T cells after COVID-19. With the Oncomine TCR Beta short-read assay, DNA from cultured CD4+ T cells was sequenced. MiXCR, run by TCRdb on the PCR reads, gives a single entry per CDR3 protein. This sample has over 10,000 distinct CDR3 sequences, with 75% found just once. What these receptors recognize is not known. The treatment: approximately 11-day PBMC culture with coronavirus spike peptide pools or control peptides (ViraFEST assay). Sequenced material: CD4+ T cells from blood, cultured in vitro. The source of these receptors is a human donor who had recovered from COVID-19.

This clonotype was seen once. The rearrangement uses TRBV19 and TRBJ1-2; D perhaps matches TRBD1 (5 bases). The V end lost 3 bases, the J end lost 3 bases, and 11 bases lay between the germline ends. CDR1 LNHDA and CDR2 SQIVND come from the germline V gene (reference sequence). The CDR3 extends over 14 amino acids. The CDR3 loop is CASSIITGDYGYTF. The CDR3 DNA sequence: TGTGCCAGTAGTATTATTACAGGTGACTATGGCTACACCTTC.

This clonotype was counted a few times. The CDR3 region is CASSSPPGQQFF. CDR3 in DNA: TGTGCCAGCAGCTCTCCACCGGGACAGCAGTTCTTC. This chain links TRBV7-2 with TRBJ2-1; the D gene could be TRBD1 or TRBD2 (5 bases each). V was cut by 4 bases and J by 11 bases, with 12 bases left in between. CDR1 is SGHTA and CDR2 is FQGNSA in the germline V gene. This CDR3 has 12 amino acids.

V gene TRBV12-3 or TRBV12-4 combines with J gene TRBJ1-5, with a tentative D call TRBD1 (6 bases). V lost 6 bases and J 7 bases, leaving 10 bases between the germline ends. This CDR3 contains 12 residues. The chain's CDR3 is CASRRGEQPQHF. CDR3 bases: TGTGCCAGCAGGAGGGGGGAGCAGCCCCAGCATTTT.

The rearrangement links TRBV30 to TRBJ1-5, with 8 bases matching TRBD1. CDR1 and CDR2 from the germline V gene are GTSNPN and SVGIG (reference sequence). Trimming cost V 3 bases and J 6 bases; bases outside gene matches: 10. The CDR3 spans 15 residues. Here the CDR3 reads CAWSEDRARGQPQHF. In nucleotides, the CDR3 is TGTGCCTGGAGCGAGGACAGGGCCAGGGGTCAGCCCCAGCATTTT.

The V gene is TRBV29-1, the J gene TRBJ2-2; 7 positions agree with TRBD2. Germline V gene lookup returns CDR1 SQVTM and CDR2 ANQGSEA. The CDR3 loop spans 13 amino acids. The ends lost 3 bases at V and 6 bases at J; junction bases unmatched: 4. The DNA of the CDR3 is TGCAGCGTTGAGGGACTATCTTCCGGGGAGCTGTTTTTT. Translation: CSVEGLSSGELFF.

The rearrangement links TRBV21-1 to TRBJ1-5; the D call TRBD1 from the table was never checked on the DNA. TRBV21-1 is an annotated pseudogene. The CDR3 has 21 amino acids. CDR3 in amino acids: CASNLGDLPGQGARREQPQHF. The DNA for the CDR3 is TGTGCCAGCAACCTTGGGGATCTCCCGGGACAGGGGGCGCGAAGAGAACAGCCCCAGCATTTT.

This clonotype showed up just a few times. The chain links TRBV7-2 to TRBJ1-5; maybe TRBD1 (6 bases). CDR3 length equals 16 residues. Trimming removed 1 base from V and 1 base from J, with 11 bases in between. Per the germline V gene, CDR1 is SGHTA and CDR2 is FQGNSA. The CDR3 loop is CASSLVPGASNQPQHF. CDR3 nucleotide sequence: TGTGCCAGCAGCTTAGTCCCAGGGGCAAGCAATCAGCCCCAGCATTTT.

The V call is TRBV25-1, the J call TRBJ2-2; 9 positions agree with TRBD2. Germline CDR1 is MGHDK and CDR2 is SYGVNS. Trimming removed 3 bases from V and 0 bases from J; junction bases left unmatched: 8. The CDR3 extends over 18 amino acids. This chain's CDR3 is CASSDPTIAGANTGELFF. DNA of the CDR3: TGTGCCAGCAGTGACCCAACCATAGCGGGGGCGAACACCGGGGAGCTGTTTTTT.

This clonotype was recorded a few times. The chain has TRBV5-1 and TRBJ2-1, with 8 positions matching TRBD2. The germline V gene encodes CDR1 SGHRS and CDR2 YFSETQ. The CDR3 contains 17 residues. V shed 3 bases and J 5 bases; nucleotides not matched to a gene: 13. CDR3 region: CASSWSSGSPNHNEQFF. CDR3 in DNA: TGCGCCAGCAGCTGGAGCAGCGGGAGTCCCAACCACAATGAGCAGTTCTTC.

The chain uses TRBV19 and TRBJ2-7; D possibly corresponds to TRBD2 (6 bases). The CDR3 is 15 amino acids. Germline V gives CDR1 LNHDA, CDR2 SQIVND (reference sequence). Between the trimmed V and J ends, which lost 6 bases and 2 bases, there was a span of 17 bases. CDR3 sequence reads: CASSGRGLGAYEQYF. The CDR3 bases are TGTGCCAGTAGCGGGCGGGGATTGGGGGCCTACGAGCAGTACTTC.

The chain couples TRBV7-2 to TRBJ1-4, with D possibly TRBD1 on 5 matching bases. Germline V lookup: CDR1 SGHTA, CDR2 FQGNSA. V was clipped by 0 bases and J by 5 bases, with 13 bases between them. The CDR3 runs 16 residues. This chain's CDR3 is CASSLALPGDNEKLFF. In nucleotides, the CDR3 is TGTGCCAGCAGCTTAGCGCTGCCCGGGGACAATGAAAAACTGTTTTTT.

The gene calls are TRBV20-1 and TRBJ1-6; 7 nucleotides line up with TRBD1. In germline, CDR1 is DFQATT, CDR2 SNEGSKA (reference sequence). J gave up 10 bases and V 1 base, and 7 bases lay outside the gene matches. The CDR3 length is 14 residues. The CDR3 sequence is CSARATGFRSPLHF. CDR3 in DNA: TGCAGTGCTAGAGCGACAGGGTTTCGATCACCCCTCCACTTT.

This clonotype is classed as medium-sized. The V and J genes are TRBV7-2 and TRBJ1-1; 12 bases are a match to TRBD1. J lost 5 bases, V lost 1 base, and 11 bases had no gene match. CDR1 is SGHTA and CDR2 is FQGNSA in the germline V gene. There are 18 residues in the CDR3. The CDR3 is CASSLVGTGGALGTEAFF. The CDR3, as DNA: TGTGCCAGCAGCTTAGTAGGGACAGGGGGCGCATTGGGAACTGAAGCTTTCTTT.

V gene TRBV6-4 combines with J gene TRBJ2-3; tentatively, D is TRBD2 (6 bases). The V gene lost 2 bases and the J gene lost 3 bases, with 12 bases spanning the gap. CDR1 and CDR2 (germline): MRHNA, SNTAGT. The CDR3 is 15 residues long. CDR3 bases: TGTGCCAGCAGTGACCCAAACCGGGGGACAGATACGCAGTATTTT. It encodes CASSDPNRGTDTQYF.

This clonotype appeared once. This rearrangement joins TRBV30 to TRBJ1-2; 7 bases match TRBD1. CDR3 length: 15 amino acids. The junction had 9 bases not matched to a gene; V was cut back by 3 bases and J by 2 bases. The V gene's germline CDR1 is GTSNPN and CDR2 SVGIG (reference sequence). This chain's CDR3 is CAWSEEGTVNYGYTF. DNA of the CDR3: TGTGCCTGGAGCGAAGAAGGGACAGTGAACTATGGCTACACCTTC.

CDR3 bases: TGTGCCAGCACAAAGAGGGGGGCTCGGAACACTGAAGCTTTCTTT. The encoded protein is CASTKRGARNTEAFF. V is TRBV27 and J is TRBJ1-1, with D possibly being TRBD1 (6 bases). CDR3 length equals 15 residues. Germline CDR1 is MNHEY and CDR2 is SMNVEV (reference sequence). V was cut by 7 bases and J by 1 base, with 16 bases left in between.

The chain combines TRBV6-2 or TRBV6-3 with TRBJ2-7, with D maybe TRBD2 (6 bases). The CDR3 extends over 14 amino acids. Trimming stripped 8 bases from V and 3 bases from J, with 17 bases between. Germline V CDR1 and CDR2: MNHEY, SVGEGT. The CDR3 DNA follows: TGTGCCAGCGGAACCGGGACTGCAAACTACGAGCAGTACTTC. Protein product: CASGTGTANYEQYF.

This clonotype was seen a single time. CDR3 protein: CASSLATGLNTEAFF. The CDR3 DNA reads TGTGCCAGCAGCTTAGCGACAGGGTTGAACACTGAAGCTTTCTTT. The chain is built from TRBV11-2 and TRBJ1-1, with 7 bases that match TRBD1. From germline, CDR1 is SGHAT and CDR2 FQNNGV. V gave up 1 base and J gave up 0 bases; unmatched junction bases: 2. The length of the CDR3 is 15 residues.

This clonotype was seen once. The V call is TRBV10-3, the J call TRBJ1-6; TRBD1 is a possible D gene (6 bases). V lost 5 bases, J lost 6 bases, and 17 bases lay in between. Germline assignment: CDR1 ENHRY and CDR2 SYGVKD. This CDR3 contains 16 residues. The chain's CDR3 is CAISFVPQGTNSPLHF. The CDR3, as DNA: TGTGCCATCAGTTTCGTACCACAGGGTACTAATTCACCCCTCCACTTT.

This chain uses TRBV7-2 with TRBJ2-7; 10 nucleotides agree with TRBD2. The CDR3 is 14 amino acids. Germline assignment: CDR1 SGHTA and CDR2 FQGNSA. J was trimmed by 7 bases and V by 3 bases; bases with no gene match: 6. The CDR3 spells CASSFGLAGEEQYF. The CDR3, as DNA: TGTGCCAGCAGCTTCGGGCTAGCGGGAGAAGAGCAGTACTTC.

V and J are TRBV15 and TRBJ1-2; 7 bases are shared with TRBD1. The ends lost 0 bases at V and 0 bases at J; junction bases unmatched: 7. Germline V lookup: CDR1 LNHNV, CDR2 YYDKDF (reference sequence). The CDR3 covers 17 residues. CDR3 DNA sequence: TGTGCCACCAGCAGAGATAGACAGGGTCTAGCTAACTATGGCTACACCTTC. Amino acids: CATSRDRQGLANYGYTF.

V and J are TRBV27 and TRBJ2-7, with D tentatively TRBD2 (7 bases). CDR3 length: 14 residues. V gave up 3 bases and J gave up 1 base, with 10 bases separating them. Germline V CDR1 and CDR2: MNHEY, SMNVEV (reference sequence). The CDR3 is CASSFRGGSYEQYF. The CDR3 DNA reads as TGTGCCAGCAGTTTCAGGGGAGGGTCCTACGAGCAGTACTTC.

This clonotype turned up a few times. V is TRBV12-3 or TRBV12-4 and J is TRBJ1-1; 7 bases fit TRBD1. Trimming cost V 6 bases and J 3 bases; bases outside gene matches: 4. The CDR3 sequence is 13 residues long. The CDR3 region is CASSRQGYTEAFF. Here the CDR3 DNA reads TGTGCCAGCAGCCGACAGGGCTACACTGAAGCTTTCTTT.

This clonotype was seen just once. The rearrangement links TRBV6-2 or TRBV6-3 to TRBJ1-1; 8 nucleotides align to TRBD1. V lost 7 bases, J lost 3 bases, and 7 bases stayed unmatched. Germline-derived CDR1 and CDR2 are MNHEY and SVGEGT. The CDR3 consists of 14 residues. CDR3 DNA sequence: TGTGCCAGCAAAAACAACAGGGGGGACACTGAAGCTTTCTTT. It translates to CASKNNRGDTEAFF.

The chain is built from TRBV27 and TRBJ1-2; maybe TRBD1 (6 bases). CDR1 and CDR2 (germline): MNHEY, SMNVEV (reference sequence). Trimming left V 3 bases short and J 2 bases short, with 13 bases between. The CDR3 length is 15 residues. Here the CDR3 reads CASSFMRGRNYGYTF. CDR3 DNA sequence: TGTGCCAGCAGTTTCATGAGGGGGAGGAACTATGGCTACACCTTC.

The chain is built from TRBV27 and TRBJ2-7; 8 bases agree with TRBD2. Per the germline V gene, CDR1 is MNHEY and CDR2 is SMNVEV (reference sequence). The ends lost 8 bases at V and 1 base at J; junction bases unmatched: 13. The length of the CDR3 is 16 residues. CDR3 nucleotide sequence: TGTGCCAGCGCTACGAGGTGGCTAGCGGGTTCCTACGAGCAGTACTTC. Protein sequence: CASATRWLAGSYEQYF.